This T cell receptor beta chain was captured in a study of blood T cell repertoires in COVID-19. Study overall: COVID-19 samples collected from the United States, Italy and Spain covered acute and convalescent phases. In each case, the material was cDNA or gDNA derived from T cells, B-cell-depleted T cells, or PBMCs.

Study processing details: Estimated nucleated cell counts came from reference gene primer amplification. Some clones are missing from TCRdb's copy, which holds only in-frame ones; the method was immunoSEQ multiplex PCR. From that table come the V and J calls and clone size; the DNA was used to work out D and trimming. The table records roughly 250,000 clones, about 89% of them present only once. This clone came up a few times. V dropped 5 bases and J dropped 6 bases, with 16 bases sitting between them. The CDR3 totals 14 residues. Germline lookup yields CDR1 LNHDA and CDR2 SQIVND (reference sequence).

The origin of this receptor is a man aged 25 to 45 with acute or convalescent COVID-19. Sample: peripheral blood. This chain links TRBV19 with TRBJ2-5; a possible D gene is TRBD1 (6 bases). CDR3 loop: CASSVQGEMKTQYF. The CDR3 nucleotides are TGTGCCAGTAGTGTACAGGGAGAGATGAAGACCCAGTACTTC.